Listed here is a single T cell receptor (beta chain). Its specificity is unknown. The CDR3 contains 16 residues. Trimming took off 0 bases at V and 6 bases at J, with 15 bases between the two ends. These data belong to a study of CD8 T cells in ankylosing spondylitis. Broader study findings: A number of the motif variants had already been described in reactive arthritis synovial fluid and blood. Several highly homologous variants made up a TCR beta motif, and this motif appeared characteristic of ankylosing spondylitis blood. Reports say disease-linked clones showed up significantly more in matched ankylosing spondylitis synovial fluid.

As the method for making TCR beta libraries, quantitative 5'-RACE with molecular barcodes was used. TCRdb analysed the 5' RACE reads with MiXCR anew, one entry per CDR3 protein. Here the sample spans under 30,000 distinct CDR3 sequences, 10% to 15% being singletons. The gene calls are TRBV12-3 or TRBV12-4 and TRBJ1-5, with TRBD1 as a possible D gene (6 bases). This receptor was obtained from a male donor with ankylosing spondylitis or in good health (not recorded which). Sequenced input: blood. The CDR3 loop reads CASSLAFSEGGQPQHF. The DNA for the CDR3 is TGTGCCAGCAGTTTAGCCTTTTCGGAAGGGGGTCAGCCCCAGCATTTT.